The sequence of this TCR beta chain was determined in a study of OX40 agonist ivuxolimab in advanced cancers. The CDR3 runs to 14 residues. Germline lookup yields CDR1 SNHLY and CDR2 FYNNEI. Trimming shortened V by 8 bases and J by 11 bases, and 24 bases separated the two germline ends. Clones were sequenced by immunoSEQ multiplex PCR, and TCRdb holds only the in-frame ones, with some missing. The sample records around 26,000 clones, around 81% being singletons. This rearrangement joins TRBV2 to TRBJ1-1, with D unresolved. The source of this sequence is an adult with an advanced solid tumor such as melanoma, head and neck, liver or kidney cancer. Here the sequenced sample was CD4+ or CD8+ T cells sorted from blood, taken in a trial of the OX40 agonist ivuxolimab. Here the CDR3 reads CASPYLGQAPGAFF. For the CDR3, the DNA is TGTGCCAGCCCTTACTTGGGCCAGGCACCCGGGGCTTTCTTT. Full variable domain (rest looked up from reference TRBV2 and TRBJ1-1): EPEVTQTPSHQVTQMGQEVILRCVPISNHLYFYWYRQILGQKVEFLVSFYNNEISEKSEIFDDQFSVERPDGSNFTLKIRSTKLEDSAMYFCASPYLGQAPGAFFGQGTRLTVV.